This entry concerns a single T cell receptor beta chain. Its antigen is currently unknown. At the Johns Hopkins FTIC core, DNA taken from cultured CD4+ T cells was sequenced by way of the Oncomine TCR Beta short-read assay. From the PCR reads, TCRdb called clonotypes with MiXCR, one entry per CDR3 protein. The sample lists under 20,000 distinct CDR3 sequences, around half occurring once. The data are from a study of vaccination and CD4 T cells after COVID-19. For the study at large: Two of the convalescents were Hispanic, and convalescents were six males and four females. Collection of post-COVID samples occurred a median roughly 92 days after diagnosis, spanning a range of 35 to 161. Researchers treated cells with overlapping spike peptides taken from SARS-CoV-2, HCoV-NL63, HCoV-OC43 and HCoV-229E.

As to treatment: approximately nine-day PBMC culture with coronavirus spike peptide pools or control peptides (ViraFEST assay). ViraFEST stimulated the growth of antigen-specific T cells using peptide pools and subsequently profiled their TCRs by sequencing. Germline CDR1 and CDR2: DFQATT and SNEGSKA (reference sequence). This CDR3 is 15 amino acids long. Between the trimmed V and J ends, which lost 5 bases and 0 bases, there was a span of 11 bases. This sequence originates from a human donor who had recovered from COVID-19. Sequenced material: CD4+ T cells from blood, cultured in vitro, taken before SARS-CoV-2 vaccination. The rearrangement joins TRBV20-1 to TRBJ2-6, with no clear D. CDR3: CSAGSQSSGANVLTF. The CDR3 coding sequence is TGCAGTGCTGGAAGTCAGAGCTCTGGGGCCAACGTCCTGACTTTC.